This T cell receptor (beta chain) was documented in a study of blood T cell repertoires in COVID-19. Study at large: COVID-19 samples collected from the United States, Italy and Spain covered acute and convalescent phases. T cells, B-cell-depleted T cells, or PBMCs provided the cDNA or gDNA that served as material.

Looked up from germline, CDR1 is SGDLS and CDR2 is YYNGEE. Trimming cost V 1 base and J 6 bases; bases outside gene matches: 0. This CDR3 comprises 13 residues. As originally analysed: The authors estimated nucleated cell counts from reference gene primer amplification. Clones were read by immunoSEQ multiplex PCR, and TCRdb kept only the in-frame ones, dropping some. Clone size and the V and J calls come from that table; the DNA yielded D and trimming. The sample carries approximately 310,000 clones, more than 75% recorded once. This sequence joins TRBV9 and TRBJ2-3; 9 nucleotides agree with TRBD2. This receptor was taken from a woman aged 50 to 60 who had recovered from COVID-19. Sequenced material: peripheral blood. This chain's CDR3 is CASSVTSGDTQYF. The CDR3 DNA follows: TGTGCCAGCAGCGTAACTAGCGGGGATACGCAGTATTTT.